Following are 27 T cell receptor beta chains from one sample sequenced in a study of neurological immune-mediated disorders. A single record per CDR3 protein comes from TCRdb applying MiXCR to the 5' RACE reads. This table has more than 35,000 distinct CDR3 sequences, over 6% appearing once. Sequencing input: CD4+ T cells from blood. The receptors shown here come from a woman aged 40 to 50 in good health.

This clonotype has at least ten counts. This chain connects TRBV6-6 to TRBJ1-5; possible D gene TRBD1, 6 bases. This CDR3 is 17 amino acids long. V was clipped by 6 bases and J by 4 bases, with 22 bases between them. Germline-derived CDR1 and CDR2 are MNHNY and SVGAGI (reference sequence). CDR3 bases: TGTGCCAGCAGCCGCATAGCCGGGGGGCTGGATAATCAGCCCCAGCATTTT. Translated: CASSRIAGGLDNQPQHF.

This clonotype was recorded at least ten times. This chain links TRBV3-1 with TRBJ2-1; the D call may be TRBD1 or TRBD2 (6 bases each). The V gene lost 6 bases and the J gene lost 6 bases, with 18 bases spanning the gap. Germline V lookup: CDR1 LGHDT, CDR2 YNNKEL (reference sequence). This CDR3 contains 15 residues. The CDR3 nucleotides are TGTGCCAGCAGGGGGGGCGGAGCAGCTTTCAATGAGCAGTTCTTC. Protein product: CASRGGGAAFNEQFF.

This clonotype came up many times. V is TRBV15 and J is TRBJ2-4, with D possibly being TRBD1 or TRBD2 (5 bases each). The CDR3 length is 16 residues. The ends were cut back, 3 bases at V and 6 bases at J, with 18 bases in the middle. Germline V gene sequence: CDR1 LNHNV, CDR2 YYDKDF (reference sequence). CDR3 protein: CATSRPLGELGNIQYF. The CDR3 region has the DNA TGTGCCACCAGCAGGCCGCTGGGGGAGTTGGGAAACATTCAGTACTTC.

This clonotype occurred many times. The chain uses TRBV5-1 and TRBJ2-1; 7 bases match TRBD2. Looked up from germline, CDR1 is SGHRS and CDR2 is YFSETQ. Trimming cost V 4 bases and J 2 bases; bases outside gene matches: 6. This CDR3 has 15 residues. CDR3 region: CASSLGGFTYNEQFF. The CDR3 coding sequence is TGCGCCAGCAGCCTCGGGGGGTTTACCTACAATGAGCAGTTCTTC.

In its sample, this clonotype was seen many times. V is TRBV5-1 and J is TRBJ2-7; no clear D. Germline CDR1 is SGHRS and CDR2 is YFSETQ. The CDR3 spans 13 residues. Deletions cut 2 bases from V and 2 bases from J, with 8 bases between. The CDR3 bases are TGCGCCAGCAGCTTACGACAACCCTACGAGCAGTACTTC. It translates to CASSLRQPYEQYF.

This clonotype was found many times. This chain joins TRBV20-1 and TRBJ2-5; 7 positions match TRBD1. J was trimmed by 14 bases and V by 1 base; bases with no gene match: 7. Looked up from germline, CDR1 is DFQATT and CDR2 is SNEGSKA (reference sequence). The CDR3 length is 11 residues. In nucleotides, the CDR3 is TGCAGTGCTAGAGTTCGGACAGGTTACTACTTC. Translating it yields CSARVRTGYYF.

This clonotype was counted at least ten times. This rearrangement joins TRBV6-5 to TRBJ1-1; D gene uncertain. CDR3 length: 12 residues. With 5 bases removed from V and 7 bases from J, the gap between germline ends came to 11 bases. The V gene's germline CDR1 is MNHEY and CDR2 SVGAGI. CDR3 protein: CASSTELGEAFF. The DNA of the CDR3 is TGTGCCAGCAGTACCGAGTTGGGTGAAGCTTTCTTT.

This clonotype has a count of ten or more. The CDR3 sequence is CSGRIRAGNTGELFF. The CDR3 nucleotides are TGCAGCGGGAGGATTAGGGCAGGAAACACCGGGGAGCTGTTTTTT. This chain links TRBV29-1 with TRBJ2-2; perhaps TRBD2 as D (5 bases). V was pared by 7 bases and J by 2 bases, with 17 bases between. This CDR3 has 15 residues. The germline V gene has CDR1 SQVTM and CDR2 ANQGSEA.

This clonotype was picked up a small number of times. The chain employs TRBV7-8 and TRBJ2-1, with TRBD2 matching over 9 bases. V shed 8 bases and J 4 bases; nucleotides not matched to a gene: 12. CDR1 and CDR2 (germline): SGHVS, FQNEAQ. The CDR3 loop spans 16 amino acids. This CDR3 is CASFPLASGTYNEQFF. The CDR3 nucleotides read TGTGCCAGCTTCCCCCTAGCTAGCGGGACTTACAATGAGCAGTTCTTC.

The chain couples TRBV9 to TRBJ1-6; the D is unclear. The CDR3 covers 17 residues. V was clipped by 0 bases and J by 6 bases, with 16 bases between them. Per the germline V gene, CDR1 is SGDLS and CDR2 is YYNGEE. Here the CDR3 DNA reads TGTGCCAGCAGCGTAGATGGAGGGAGTCGTGTTAATTCACCCCTCCACTTT. It translates to CASSVDGGSRVNSPLHF.

This clonotype appeared many times. This sequence joins TRBV10-3 and TRBJ2-1; D could derive from TRBD1 or TRBD2 (5 bases each). Trimming stripped 7 bases from V and 3 bases from J, with 19 bases between. The germline CDR1 and CDR2 sequences are ENHRY and SYGVKD. This CDR3 is built from 16 residues. As DNA, the CDR3 is TGTGCCATCACGAAAGAGGGGCTAGCAGACTACAATGAGCAGTTCTTC. This translates into CAITKEGLADYNEQFF.

The sample holds many counts of this clonotype. In DNA form, the CDR3 reads TGCAGTGCTTCCAGGGCTATGGACACCATATATTTT. This codes for CSASRAMDTIYF. The rearrangement links TRBV20-1 to TRBJ1-3; possible D gene TRBD1, 5 bases. This CDR3 comprises 12 residues. CDR1 is DFQATT, CDR2 SNEGSKA, per germline (reference sequence). Trimming took 5 bases from V and 8 from J, leaving 13 bases between them.

This clonotype occurred many times. The rearrangement uses TRBV29-1 and TRBJ1-1, with 9 bases fitting TRBD1. This CDR3 is 12 amino acids long. V shed 5 bases, J shed 3 bases, and the junction held 1 base outside the gene matches. Germline V lookup: CDR1 SQVTM, CDR2 ANQGSEA. For the CDR3, the DNA is TGCAGCGTTCGACAGGGGGACACTGAAGCTTTCTTT. Its protein is CSVRQGDTEAFF. The full variable domain, with the rest looked up from reference TRBV29-1 and TRBJ1-1, is SAVISQKPSRDICQRGTSLTIQCQVDSQVTMMFWYRQQPGQSLTLIATANQGSEATYESGFVIDKFPISRPNLTFSTLTVSNMSPEDSSIYLCSVRQGDTEAFFGQGTRLTVV.

In its sample, this clonotype was seen many times. The chain joins TRBV5-1 to TRBJ2-1; D gene unclear. V lost 5 bases and J 8 bases, leaving 14 bases between the germline ends. Germline CDR1 SGHRS, CDR2 YFSETQ. The CDR3 is 13 residues long. CDR3 coding DNA: TGCGCCAGCAGTTCTCAGATGAACCATGAGCAGTTCTTC. It encodes CASSSQMNHEQFF.

This clonotype is medium-sized (0.01 to 0.1%). The V and J genes are TRBV20-1 and TRBJ2-1, with 11 nucleotides matching TRBD2. Germline V lookup: CDR1 DFQATT, CDR2 SNEGSKA (reference sequence). There are 18 residues in the CDR3. J gave up 0 bases and V 4 bases, and 11 bases lay outside the gene matches. The CDR3 DNA follows: TGCAGTGCTATCCTTAGCGGGAGGGCCGATTACTCCTACAATGAGCAGTTCTTC. Amino acid sequence: CSAILSGRADYSYNEQFF.

This clonotype was recorded at least ten times. This chain joins TRBV7-2 and TRBJ2-7; 7 bases map to TRBD1. Germline trimming cut 4 bases from V and 8 bases from J; bases unmatched to any gene: 11. The CDR3 length is 14 residues. Germline V lookup: CDR1 SGHTA, CDR2 FQGNSA. The CDR3: CASSYARQGMKQYF. Written as DNA, the CDR3 is TGTGCCAGCAGCTATGCCCGACAGGGAATGAAGCAGTACTTC. The full variable domain, completed using reference TRBV7-2 and TRBJ2-7, is GAGVSQSPSNKVTEKGKDVELRCDPISGHTALYWYRQSLGQGLEFLIYFQGNSAPDKSGLPSDRFSAERTGGSVSTLTIQRTQQEDSAVYLCASSYARQGMKQYFGPGTRLTVT.

The CDR3 DNA reads as TGTGCCAGTGCACAGGGAGGGGCCAACGTCCTGACTTTC. This gives the protein CASAQGGANVLTF. V gene TRBV19 combines with J gene TRBJ2-6; a weak D match, TRBD1 (6 bases). The CDR3 extends over 13 amino acids. Germline-derived CDR1 and CDR2 are LNHDA and SQIVND (reference sequence). V lost 8 bases and J 4 bases, leaving 9 bases between the germline ends.

V is TRBV9 and J is TRBJ2-1, with 9 bases fitting TRBD2. This CDR3 is 18 amino acids long. J was trimmed by 2 bases and V by 4 bases; bases with no gene match: 13. CDR1 is SGDLS, CDR2 YYNGEE, per germline. CDR3 DNA sequence: TGTGCCAGCAGCACCGACCACGCGGGAGGGCCGCCCTACAATGAGCAGTTCTTC. This encodes CASSTDHAGGPPYNEQFF.

This clonotype was observed at least ten times. The V gene is TRBV7-9, the J gene TRBJ2-1; D is undetermined. Germline lookup yields CDR1 SEHNR and CDR2 FQNEAQ (reference sequence). Trimming took off 5 bases at V and 6 bases at J, with 17 bases between the two ends. The CDR3 is 15 amino acids. CDR3 coding DNA: TGTGCCAGCAGCCCGAAAGGGCGTGCGAGCAATGAGCAGTTCTTC. It encodes CASSPKGRASNEQFF.

There are many counts of this clonotype. The chain employs TRBV12-3 or TRBV12-4 and TRBJ1-5; D is undetermined. The germline V and J ends were trimmed by 6 bases and 0 bases, with 12 bases remaining between them. This CDR3 comprises 15 residues. Here the CDR3 DNA reads TGTGCCAGCAGACTCGGGAGTCTTAGCAATCAGCCCCAGCATTTT. As protein: CASRLGSLSNQPQHF.

This clonotype was seen many times. For the CDR3, the DNA is TGTGCCAGCAGCTTCGCCGGGAGAAGCTCCTACAATGAGCAGTTCTTC. This gives the protein CASSFAGRSSYNEQFF. The chain has TRBV11-2 and TRBJ2-1; weak D call: TRBD2 (6 bases). This CDR3 has 16 amino acids. Germline V CDR1 and CDR2: SGHAT, FQNNGV. The V and J ends lost 3 bases and 0 bases respectively, with 12 bases between them.

The sample holds many counts of this clonotype. CDR3 amino acids: CASSLESGGDTQYF. CDR3 bases: TGTGCCAGCAGCTTAGAGTCTGGAGGAGATACGCAGTATTTT. The V gene is TRBV7-9, the J gene TRBJ2-3, with D maybe TRBD2 (5 bases). V was shortened by 1 base and J by 5 bases, with 10 bases between the two germline ends. The CDR3 is 14 residues long. CDR1 is SEHNR, CDR2 FQNEAQ, per germline (reference sequence).

The sample holds many counts of this clonotype. This rearrangement joins TRBV29-1 to TRBJ2-3; 10 bases are shared with TRBD1. Germline V gives CDR1 SQVTM, CDR2 ANQGSEA. This CDR3 comprises 13 residues. Unmatched junction bases numbered 2, after V lost 7 bases and J lost 1 base. The CDR3 reads CSGDRGGTDTQYF. CDR3 bases: TGCAGCGGGGACAGGGGAGGCACAGATACGCAGTATTTT.

This clonotype was seen repeatedly, ten times or more. The J gene is TRBJ1-2, the V gene TRBV6-5; 8 bases fit TRBD1. V was clipped by 5 bases and J by 8 bases; unmatched bases: 13. CDR1 is MNHEY and CDR2 is SVGAGI in the germline V gene. The CDR3 contains 15 residues. The CDR3 region is CASSPGQGRVGGYTF. In nucleotides, the CDR3 is TGTGCCAGCAGTCCAGGACAGGGAAGGGTGGGCGGCTACACCTTC.

This clonotype was detected ten times or more. The gene calls are TRBV2 and TRBJ2-2; 7 nucleotides line up with TRBD2. Germline-derived CDR1 and CDR2 are SNHLY and FYNNEI. J was trimmed by 3 bases and V by 4 bases; bases with no gene match: 11. The CDR3 is 17 residues long. The CDR3 is CASSVRGGSSDTGELFF. In DNA form, the CDR3 reads TGTGCCAGCAGTGTACGTGGCGGGAGTTCAGACACCGGGGAGCTGTTTTTT.

This clonotype was counted many times. The chain has TRBV20-1 and TRBJ2-7; possible D gene TRBD2, 6 bases. This CDR3 region has 11 residues. Between the trimmed V and J ends, which lost 8 bases and 2 bases, there was a span of 10 bases. Germline CDR1 reads DFQATT; CDR2 reads SNEGSKA (reference sequence). CDR3 in amino acids: CSCAGPYEQYF. The CDR3 coding sequence is TGCAGTTGCGCGGGACCCTACGAGCAGTACTTC.

This clonotype occurred many times. V usage is TRBV7-8 and J usage is TRBJ2-7; 7 bases match TRBD1. The CDR3 runs to 14 residues. Germline V gene sequence: CDR1 SGHVS, CDR2 FQNEAQ. V gave up 5 bases and J gave up 1 base; unmatched junction bases: 5. The CDR3 loop reads CASSQKGQSYEQYF. The CDR3 region has the DNA TGTGCCAGCAGCCAGAAGGGACAGTCCTACGAGCAGTACTTC.